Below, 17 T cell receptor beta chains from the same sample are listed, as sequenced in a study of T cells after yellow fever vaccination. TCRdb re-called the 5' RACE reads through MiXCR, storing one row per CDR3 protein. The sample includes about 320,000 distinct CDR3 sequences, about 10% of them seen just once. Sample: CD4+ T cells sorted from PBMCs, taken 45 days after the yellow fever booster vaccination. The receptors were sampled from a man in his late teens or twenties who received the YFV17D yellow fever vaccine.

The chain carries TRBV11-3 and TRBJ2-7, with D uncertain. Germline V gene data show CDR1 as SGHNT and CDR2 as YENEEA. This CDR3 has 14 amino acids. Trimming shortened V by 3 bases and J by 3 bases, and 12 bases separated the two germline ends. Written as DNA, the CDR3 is TGTGCCAGCAGCTTCGGCGGTTGTCTCTACGAGCAGTACGTC. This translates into CASSFGGCLYEQYV.

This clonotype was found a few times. CDR3 amino acids: CASSSSGANTEAFF. In DNA form, the CDR3 reads TGTGCCAGCAGCTCCTCGGGGGCGAACACTGAAGCTTTCTTT. This chain joins TRBV7-2 and TRBJ1-1, with D tentatively TRBD1 (6 bases). Trimming took 4 bases from V and 1 from J, leaving 10 bases between them. There are 14 residues in the CDR3. In germline, CDR1 is SGHTA, CDR2 FQGNSA.

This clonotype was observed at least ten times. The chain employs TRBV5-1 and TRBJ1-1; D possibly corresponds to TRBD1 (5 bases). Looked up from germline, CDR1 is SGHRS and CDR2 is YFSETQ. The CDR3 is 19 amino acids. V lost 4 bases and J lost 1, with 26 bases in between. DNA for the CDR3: TGCGCCAGCAGCATGGACGGACCGGGACGTAAAGATGGGAACACTGAAGCTTTCTTT. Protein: CASSMDGPGRKDGNTEAFF.

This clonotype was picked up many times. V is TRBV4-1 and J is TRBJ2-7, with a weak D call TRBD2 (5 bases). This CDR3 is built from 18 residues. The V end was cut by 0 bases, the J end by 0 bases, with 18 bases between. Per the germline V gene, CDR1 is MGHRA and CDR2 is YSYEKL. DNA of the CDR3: TGCGCCAGCAGCCAAGAAGCGGAATTCTCGGGCGACTCCTACGAGCAGTACGTC. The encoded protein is CASSQEAEFSGDSYEQYV.

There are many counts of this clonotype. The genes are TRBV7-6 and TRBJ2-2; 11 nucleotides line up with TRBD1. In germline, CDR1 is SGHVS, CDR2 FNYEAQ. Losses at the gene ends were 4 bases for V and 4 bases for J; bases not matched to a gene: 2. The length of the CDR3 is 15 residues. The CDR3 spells CASSSGQGGTGELFF. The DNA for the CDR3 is TGTGCCAGCAGCTCGGGACAGGGGGGCACCGGGGAGCTGTTTTTT.

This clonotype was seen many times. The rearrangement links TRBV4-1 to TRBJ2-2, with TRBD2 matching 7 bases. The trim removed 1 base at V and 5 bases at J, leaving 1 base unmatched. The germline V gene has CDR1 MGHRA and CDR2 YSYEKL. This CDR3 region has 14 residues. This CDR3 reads CASSQVGGTGELFF. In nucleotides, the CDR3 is TGCGCCAGCAGCCAAGTCGGGGGGACCGGGGAGCTGTTTTTT.

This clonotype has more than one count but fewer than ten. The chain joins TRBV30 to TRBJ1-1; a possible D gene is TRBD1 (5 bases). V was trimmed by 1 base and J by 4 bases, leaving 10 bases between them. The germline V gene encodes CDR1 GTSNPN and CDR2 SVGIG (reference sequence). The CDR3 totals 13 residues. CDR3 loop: CAWSAMGGTEAFF. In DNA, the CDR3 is TGTGCCTGGAGTGCCATGGGGGGCACTGAAGCTTTCTTT.

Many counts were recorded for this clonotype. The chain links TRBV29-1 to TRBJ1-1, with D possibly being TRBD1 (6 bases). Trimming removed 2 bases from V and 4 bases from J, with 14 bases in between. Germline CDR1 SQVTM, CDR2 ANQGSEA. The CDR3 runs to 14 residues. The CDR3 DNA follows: TGCAGCGTTGAACCCCCGGGGGCGGGCACTGAAGCTTTCTTT. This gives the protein CSVEPPGAGTEAFF.

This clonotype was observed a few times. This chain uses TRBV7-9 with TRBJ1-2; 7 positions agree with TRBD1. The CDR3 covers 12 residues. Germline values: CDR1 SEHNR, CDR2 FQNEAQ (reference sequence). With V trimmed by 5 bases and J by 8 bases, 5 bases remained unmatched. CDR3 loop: CASSETGRGYTF. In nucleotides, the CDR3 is TGTGCCAGCAGCGAGACAGGGAGAGGCTACACCTTC.

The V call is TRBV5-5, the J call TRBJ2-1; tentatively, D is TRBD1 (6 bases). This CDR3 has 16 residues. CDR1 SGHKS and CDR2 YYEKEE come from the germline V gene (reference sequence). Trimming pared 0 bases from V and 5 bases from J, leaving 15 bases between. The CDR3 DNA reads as TGTGCCAGCAGCTTGGTGTCTTTAGGGGACAACAATGAGCAGTTCTTC. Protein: CASSLVSLGDNNEQFF.

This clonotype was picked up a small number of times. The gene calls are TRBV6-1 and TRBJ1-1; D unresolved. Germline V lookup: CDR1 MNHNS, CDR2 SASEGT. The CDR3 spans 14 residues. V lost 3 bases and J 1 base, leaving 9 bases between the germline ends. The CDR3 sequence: CASSDGGSNTEAFF. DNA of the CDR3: TGTGCCAGCAGTGATGGAGGGTCGAACACTGAAGCTTTCTTT.

The CDR3 sequence is CASSYSKGGGMNTEAFF. CDR3 nucleotides: TGTGCCAGCAGTTACTCGAAAGGGGGTGGAATGAACACTGAAGCTTTCTTT. The gene calls are TRBV6-2 or TRBV6-3 and TRBJ1-1, with D tentatively TRBD1 (6 bases). V gave up 0 bases and J gave up 0 bases, with 14 bases separating them. Germline CDR1 is MNHEY and CDR2 is SVGEGT. There are 17 residues in the CDR3.

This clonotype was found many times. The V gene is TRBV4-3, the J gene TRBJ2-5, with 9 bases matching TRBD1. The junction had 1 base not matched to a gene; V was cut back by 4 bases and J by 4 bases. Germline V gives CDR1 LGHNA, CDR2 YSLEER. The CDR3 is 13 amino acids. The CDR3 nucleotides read TGCGCCAGCAGCCCGACAGGGGGAGAGACCCAGTACTTC. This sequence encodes CASSPTGGETQYF.

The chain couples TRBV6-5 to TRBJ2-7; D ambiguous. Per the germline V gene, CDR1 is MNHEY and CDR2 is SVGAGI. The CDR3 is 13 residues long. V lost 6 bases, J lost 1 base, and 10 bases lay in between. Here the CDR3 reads CASSRTQSYEQYV. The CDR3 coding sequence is TGTGCCAGCAGCCGGACCCAGTCCTACGAGCAGTACGTC.

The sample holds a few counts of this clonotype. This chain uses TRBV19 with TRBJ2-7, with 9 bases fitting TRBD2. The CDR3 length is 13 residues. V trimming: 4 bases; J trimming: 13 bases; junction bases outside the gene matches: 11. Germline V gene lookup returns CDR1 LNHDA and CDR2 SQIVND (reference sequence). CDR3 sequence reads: CASSNSGGAGFYF. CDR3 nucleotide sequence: TGTGCCAGTAGTAATAGCGGGGGAGCCGGGTTCTACTTC.

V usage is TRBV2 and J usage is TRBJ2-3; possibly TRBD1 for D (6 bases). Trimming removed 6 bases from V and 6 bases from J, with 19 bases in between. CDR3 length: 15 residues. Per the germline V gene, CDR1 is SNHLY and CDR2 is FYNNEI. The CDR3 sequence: CASSPTTDSGDTQYF. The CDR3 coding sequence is TGTGCCAGCAGCCCAACCACGGACAGTGGGGATACGCAGTATTTT.

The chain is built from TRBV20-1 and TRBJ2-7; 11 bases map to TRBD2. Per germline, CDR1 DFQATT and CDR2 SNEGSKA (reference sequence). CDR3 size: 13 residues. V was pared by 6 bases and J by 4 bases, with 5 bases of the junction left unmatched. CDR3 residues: CSATGTSGYEQYV. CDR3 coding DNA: TGCAGTGCCACCGGGACTAGCGGATACGAGCAGTACGTC.